The 26 T cell receptor beta chains reported below all come from one sample, sequenced in a study of blood T cell repertoires in COVID-19. Assay used: immunoSEQ multiplex PCR; TCRdb lists only in-frame clones, some missing. The sample comprises tens of thousands of clones, 70% to 90% of which are singletons, and around 35% rests with the top ten. The sequencing input was peripheral blood. The receptor set was obtained from a man between 65 and 85 years old with acute or convalescent COVID-19.

The chain recombines TRBV6-6 with TRBJ2-5, with D perhaps matching TRBD2 (7 bases). V lost 6 bases, J lost 5 bases, and 16 bases lay in between. The CDR3 runs 14 residues. The germline V gene has CDR1 MNHNY and CDR2 SVGAGI (reference sequence). The CDR3 DNA reads TGTGCCAGCAGAAGTGCGGGGGCTCGGGAGACCCAGTACTTC. Its translation: CASRSAGARETQYF.

The chain recombines TRBV3-1 (or the pseudogene TRBV3-2) with TRBJ1-6; tentatively, D is TRBD1 (5 bases). The CDR3 covers 14 residues. Trimming cost V 1 base and J 7 bases, with 8 bases left between them. Germline assignment: CDR1 LGHDT and CDR2 YNNKEL (reference sequence). CDR3 nucleotides: TGTGCCAGCAGCCAAGGGGGCGTGAATTCACCCCTCCACTTT. This translates into CASSQGGVNSPLHF.

This sequence joins TRBV4-1 and TRBJ1-3; 9 bases fit TRBD1. With V trimmed by 4 bases and J by 4 bases, 8 bases remained unmatched. The germline CDR1 and CDR2 sequences are MGHRA and YSYEKL. The CDR3 sequence is 16 residues long. The CDR3 DNA reads as TGCGCCAGCAGCCTCCGGACAGGGGCGGGGGGAAACACCATATATTTT. Translation: CASSLRTGAGGNTIYF.

This clone showed up just once. This rearrangement joins TRBV5-5 to TRBJ1-2, with 10 bases aligning to TRBD1. This CDR3 contains 13 residues. Germline CDR1 is SGHKS and CDR2 is YYEKEE (reference sequence). J gave up 6 bases and V 4 bases, and 3 bases lay outside the gene matches. CDR3 sequence reads: CASSPGQGNGYTF. In nucleotides, the CDR3 is TGTGCCAGCAGCCCGGGACAGGGGAATGGCTACACCTTC.

CDR3 DNA sequence: TGTGCCAGTAGGTCCCTAGTTAACACCGGGGAGCTGTTTTTT. Encoded protein: CASRSLVNTGELFF. The chain couples TRBV19 to TRBJ2-2, with D uncertain. CDR3 length: 14 amino acids. Germline values: CDR1 LNHDA, CDR2 SQIVND (reference sequence). V gave up 6 bases and J gave up 2 bases, with 10 bases separating them.

The chain has TRBV10-2 and TRBJ2-1; D remains unclear. V lost 2 bases and J 10 bases, leaving 12 bases between the germline ends. The CDR3 totals 13 residues. Germline V gene sequence: CDR1 WSHSY, CDR2 SAAADI. The CDR3 here is CASSETSPNEQFF. CDR3 bases: TGCGCCAGCAGTGAGACGAGCCCAAACGAGCAGTTCTTC.

This clone was recorded once. The chain uses TRBV7-9 and TRBJ2-2, with 8 bases matching TRBD1. The V segment lost 5 bases and the J segment 9 bases; nucleotides outside the gene matches: 8. The CDR3 spans 14 residues. Germline lookup yields CDR1 SEHNR and CDR2 FQNEAQ (reference sequence). CDR3 nucleotides: TGTGCCAGCAGCGCCCGACAGGGGAACCGGGAGCTGTTTTTT. This encodes CASSARQGNRELFF.

The chain employs TRBV7-2 and TRBJ2-5; possibly TRBD2 for D (5 bases). This CDR3 is built from 13 residues. Between the trimmed V and J ends, which lost 5 bases and 7 bases, there was a span of 14 bases. Germline V gene lookup returns CDR1 SGHTA and CDR2 FQGNSA. The CDR3 region is CASSPMTTSTQYF. For the CDR3, the DNA is TGTGCCAGCAGCCCTATGACTACGTCGACCCAGTACTTC. Based on the CDR3 plus reference TRBV7-2 and TRBJ2-5, the full variable domain is GAGVSQSPSNKVTEKGKDVELRCDPISGHTALYWYRQSLGQGLEFLIYFQGNSAPDKSGLPSDRFSAERTGGSVSTLTIQRTQQEDSAVYLCASSPMTTSTQYFGPGTRLLVL.

The chain joins TRBV5-4 to TRBJ1-2, with TRBD1 matching 8 bases. V shed 6 bases, J shed 1 base, and the junction held 5 bases outside the gene matches. The CDR3 runs 14 residues. Germline assignment: CDR1 SGHNT and CDR2 YYREEE (reference sequence). CDR3 bases: TGTGCCAGCACCTCAGGGGGCGATAACTATGGCTACACCTTC. Encoded protein: CASTSGGDNYGYTF.

The V gene is TRBV6-6, the J gene TRBJ2-5; D remains ambiguous. CDR3 length: 13 residues. Looked up from germline, CDR1 is MNHNY and CDR2 is SVGAGI (reference sequence). Trimming removed 6 bases from V and 2 bases from J, with 10 bases in between. CDR3 bases: TGTGCCAGCAGCTACAGCTTTCAAGAGACCCAGTACTTC. It encodes CASSYSFQETQYF.

This chain links TRBV6-5 with TRBJ1-6, with D possibly being TRBD1 (6 bases). V was pared by 2 bases and J by 11 bases, with 10 bases between. CDR1 and CDR2 from the germline V gene are MNHEY and SVGAGI. The CDR3 length is 13 residues. The CDR3 loop reads CASSYRGLAPLHF. CDR3 DNA sequence: TGTGCCAGCAGTTACAGGGGGTTGGCACCCCTCCACTTT.

This clone was observed once. V is TRBV19 and J is TRBJ2-5; tentatively, D is TRBD1 (5 bases). V lost 0 bases, J lost 4 bases, and 12 bases lay in between. The CDR3 spans 15 residues. Germline CDR1 and CDR2: LNHDA and SQIVND (reference sequence). The CDR3 DNA sequence: TGTGCCAGTAGTATAGATGGCGGACATACAGAGACCCAGTACTTC. Amino acid sequence: CASSIDGGHTETQYF.

This chain joins TRBV11-2 and TRBJ1-2; TRBD1 agrees at 9 bases. With V trimmed by 5 bases and J by 2 bases, 9 bases remained unmatched. The CDR3 has 16 residues. The germline gives CDR1 SGHAT, CDR2 FQNNGV. CDR3 bases: TGTGCCAGCAGCCAAGCCGGGACAGGGTCGAACTATGGCTACACCTTC. It specifies CASSQAGTGSNYGYTF.

This chain connects TRBV19 to TRBJ2-7; 9 bases are a match to TRBD1. Trimming at V came to 5 bases and at J to 2 bases, leaving 7 bases not matched to a gene. This CDR3 comprises 15 residues. Germline V gene sequence: CDR1 LNHDA, CDR2 SQIVND (reference sequence). The CDR3 sequence is CASSAPRQGAYEQYF. CDR3 coding DNA: TGTGCCAGTAGTGCTCCCCGACAGGGGGCCTACGAGCAGTACTTC.

This clone has a handful of counts. The rearrangement uses TRBV14 and TRBJ1-6; 9 nucleotides match TRBD1. The CDR3 spans 16 residues. With 3 bases clipped from V and 10 bases from J, the junction kept 10 bases outside the gene matches. From germline, CDR1 is SGHDN and CDR2 FVKESK. CDR3 DNA sequence: TGTGCCAGCAGCCACCGGACAGGGGTTGGTGGATCACCCCTCCACTTT. It is translated as CASSHRTGVGGSPLHF.

CDR3 region: CASSPRGYTGELFF. CDR3 DNA sequence: TGTGCCAGCAGCCCCCGCGGGTACACCGGGGAGCTGTTTTTT. V is TRBV3-1 (or the pseudogene TRBV3-2) and J is TRBJ2-2; a possible D gene is TRBD2 (5 bases). The germline V gene has CDR1 LGHDT and CDR2 YNNKEL (reference sequence). The CDR3 covers 14 residues. Trimming removed 4 bases from V and 3 bases from J, with 9 bases in between.

This clone was found once. The chain combines TRBV5-1 with TRBJ2-3; TRBD2 agrees at 7 bases. The CDR3 loop spans 15 amino acids. V was clipped by 0 bases and J by 4 bases; unmatched bases: 5. Germline V lookup: CDR1 SGHRS, CDR2 YFSETQ. CDR3 DNA sequence: TGCGCCAGCAGCTTGGCCGGGGGGAGCGCAGATACGCAGTATTTT. Residues: CASSLAGGSADTQYF. The variable domain in full, with the rest retrieved from reference TRBV5-1 and TRBJ2-3, is KAGVTQTPRYLIKTRGQQVTLSCSPISGHRSVSWYQQTPGQGLQFLFEYFSETQRNKGNFPGRFSGRQFSNSRSEMNVSTLELGDSALYLCASSLAGGSADTQYFGPGTRLTVL.

This chain connects TRBV6-5 to TRBJ2-7; D is perhaps TRBD2 (5 bases). Germline CDR1 and CDR2: MNHEY and SVGAGI. The V and J ends lost 6 bases and 7 bases respectively, with 16 bases between them. There are 13 residues in the CDR3. In DNA form, the CDR3 reads TGTGCCAGCAGCCCAGTTGGCCCGGGAGAGCAGTACTTC. As protein: CASSPVGPGEQYF.

In its sample, this clone was seen once. The chain uses TRBV15 and TRBJ1-2; D is ambiguous. This CDR3 region has 14 residues. Germline V gene data show CDR1 as LNHNV and CDR2 as YYDKDF (reference sequence). V was cut by 0 bases and J by 4 bases, with 9 bases left in between. The CDR3 region is CATSREGGGYGYTF. The CDR3 coding sequence is TGTGCCACCAGCAGAGAGGGAGGCGGCTATGGCTACACCTTC.

This clone has only a few counts. This rearrangement joins TRBV7-8 to TRBJ1-2; the D gene is possibly TRBD1 (6 bases). CDR1 and CDR2 from the germline V gene are SGHVS and FQNEAQ. The length of the CDR3 is 14 residues. The V and J ends lost 5 bases and 2 bases respectively, with 12 bases between them. The CDR3: CASSRSGTNYGYTF. CDR3 DNA sequence: TGTGCCAGCAGCCGGTCCGGGACAAACTATGGCTACACCTTC.

V gene TRBV6-5 combines with J gene TRBJ1-4; D gene uncertain. The CDR3 length is 12 residues. Germline CDR1 reads MNHEY; CDR2 reads SVGAGI. Between the trimmed V and J ends, which lost 6 bases and 4 bases, there was a span of 6 bases. The CDR3 DNA reads TGTGCCAGCAGGGGCCTTAATGAAAAACTGTTTTTT. Its translation: CASRGLNEKLFF.

The gene calls are TRBV6-1 and TRBJ2-7; a possible D gene is TRBD1 (7 bases). The length of the CDR3 is 15 residues. The ends were cut back, 7 bases at V and 0 bases at J, with 16 bases in the middle. Per the germline V gene, CDR1 is MNHNS and CDR2 is SASEGT. The CDR3 DNA sequence: TGTGCCAGCACGGGGCGGGACAGAAGCTCCTACGAGCAGTACTTC. It yields the protein CASTGRDRSSYEQYF.

The chain carries TRBV11-1 and TRBJ2-1; tentatively, D is TRBD1 (6 bases). The CDR3 contains 14 residues. CDR1 and CDR2 (germline): SGHAT, FQDESV (reference sequence). V lost 5 bases and J lost 5, with 13 bases in between. CDR3 bases: TGTGCCAGCAGCGCCCGTCGGACAGACAATGAGCAGTTCTTC. Translated, it gives CASSARRTDNEQFF.

The chain employs TRBV11-2 and TRBJ1-5; unclear D gene. V lost 1 base to trimming and J lost 5 bases, with 12 bases between them. CDR3 length: 15 residues. Germline CDR1 SGHAT, CDR2 FQNNGV. Here the CDR3 reads CASSLGNRVDQPQHF. CDR3 sequence (DNA): TGTGCCAGCAGCTTAGGAAACCGGGTTGATCAGCCCCAGCATTTT.

This chain joins TRBV28 and TRBJ2-1, with D maybe TRBD2 (5 bases). Germline V gives CDR1 MDHEN, CDR2 SYDVKM. The CDR3 is made up of 10 amino acids. Trimming cost V 8 bases and J 9 bases, with 8 bases left between them. The CDR3, as DNA: TGTGCCAGCCGCCGGGGTGAGCAGTTCTTC. This translates into CASRRGEQFF.

V is TRBV5-1 and J is TRBJ1-2; the D gene is possibly TRBD1 (5 bases). The ends were cut back, 0 bases at V and 6 bases at J, with 6 bases in the middle. This CDR3 has 12 amino acids. The germline V gene encodes CDR1 SGHRS and CDR2 YFSETQ. The CDR3 is CASSLAGDGYTF. CDR3 bases: TGCGCCAGCAGCTTGGCGGGGGATGGCTACACCTTC.